A single sample gave rise to the 30 T cell receptor beta chains below, sequenced in a study of blood T cell repertoires in COVID-19. Produced via immunoSEQ multiplex PCR; TCRdb's table is partial and in-frame only. The repertoire holds more than 200,000 clones, with roughly 80% as singletons. Sequencing input: peripheral blood. Receptor source: a woman of 80 years or more with COVID-19, enrolled during active disease.

J is TRBJ2-5 and V is TRBV7-3; D unclear. This CDR3 contains 13 residues. Trimming shortened V by 2 bases and J by 5 bases, and 9 bases separated the two germline ends. Looked up from germline, CDR1 is SGHTA and CDR2 is FQGTGA. CDR3 sequence (DNA): TGTGCCAGCAGCTTAGGTGTCGGGGAGACCCAGTACTTC. Residues: CASSLGVGETQYF.

The chain couples TRBV2 to TRBJ1-6; 7 bases align to TRBD1. The germline gives CDR1 SNHLY, CDR2 FYNNEI. J gave up 4 bases and V 9 bases, and 9 bases lay outside the gene matches. The CDR3 is 15 amino acids. In nucleotides, the CDR3 is TGTGCCAGTATAACAGGGGCGCAGTATAATTCACCCCTCCACTTT. Its translation is CASITGAQYNSPLHF.

This chain uses TRBV9 with TRBJ2-1; 9 bases are shared with TRBD1. V lost 0 bases, J lost 7 bases, and 8 bases stayed unmatched. The germline V gene has CDR1 SGDLS and CDR2 YYNGEE. This CDR3 spans 16 amino acids. In DNA, the CDR3 is TGTGCCAGCAGCGTAGGACCCGACAGGGGGGGGAATGAGCAGTTCTTC. It is translated as CASSVGPDRGGNEQFF.

This rearrangement joins TRBV19 to TRBJ1-1; 7 nucleotides match TRBD1. The CDR3 runs 17 residues. CDR1 and CDR2 from the germline V gene are LNHDA and SQIVND (reference sequence). V was pared by 4 bases and J by 0 bases, with 11 bases of the junction left unmatched. CDR3 in DNA: TGTGCCAGTAGTACTGACCTTTGGGGACAGATGAACACTGAAGCTTTCTTT. Amino acid sequence: CASSTDLWGQMNTEAFF. The variable domain in full, completed from reference TRBV19 and TRBJ1-1, reads DGGITQSPKYLFRKEGQNVTLSCEQNLNHDAMYWYRQDPGQGLRLIYYSQIVNDFQKGDIAEGYSVSREKKESFPLTVTSAQKNPTAFYLCASSTDLWGQMNTEAFFGQGTRLTVV.

The chain links TRBV3-1 (or the pseudogene TRBV3-2) to TRBJ1-4, with D unresolved. Trimming left V 4 bases short and J 5 bases short, with 14 bases between. The V gene's germline CDR1 is LGHDT and CDR2 YNNKEL (reference sequence). The CDR3 extends over 15 amino acids. CDR3 region: CASSPARAENEKLFF. The CDR3 DNA reads as TGTGCCAGCAGCCCGGCGCGGGCAGAAAATGAAAAACTGTTTTTT.

The chain combines TRBV29-1 with TRBJ1-1; 9 positions agree with TRBD1. The CDR3 length is 14 residues. V shed 5 bases and J 1 base; nucleotides not matched to a gene: 5. Per the germline V gene, CDR1 is SQVTM and CDR2 is ANQGSEA. The CDR3 reads CSVSQGAGNTEAFF. DNA for the CDR3: TGCAGCGTTTCACAGGGGGCTGGGAACACTGAAGCTTTCTTT.

The rearrangement links TRBV2 to TRBJ1-1; D not certain. The CDR3 covers 14 residues. V gave up 2 bases and J gave up 0 bases, with 7 bases separating them. Germline assignment: CDR1 SNHLY and CDR2 FYNNEI. Here the CDR3 reads CASSEPPLNTEAFF. DNA of the CDR3: TGTGCCAGCAGTGAACCCCCATTGAACACTGAAGCTTTCTTT.

CDR3 region: CASSLEALYGYTF. The CDR3 DNA follows: TGCGCCAGCAGCTTGGAAGCTCTCTATGGCTACACCTTC. J is TRBJ1-2 and V is TRBV5-1, with D unresolved. V was cut by 0 bases and J by 4 bases, with 7 bases left in between. CDR3 length: 13 residues. Germline values: CDR1 SGHRS, CDR2 YFSETQ. Filled out from reference TRBV5-1 and TRBJ1-2, the complete variable domain reads KAGVTQTPRYLIKTRGQQVTLSCSPISGHRSVSWYQQTPGQGLQFLFEYFSETQRNKGNFPGRFSGRQFSNSRSEMNVSTLELGDSALYLCASSLEALYGYTFGSGTRLTVV.

The J gene is TRBJ2-5, the V gene TRBV5-4, with TRBD2 matching 9 bases. The V gene's germline CDR1 is SGHNT and CDR2 YYREEE (reference sequence). CDR3 length: 16 residues. The J segment lost 4 bases and the V segment lost 4 bases, leaving 11 bases of the junction unmatched. The CDR3 is CASSPRALAGLETQYF. CDR3 nucleotide sequence: TGTGCCAGCAGCCCTAGGGCCCTAGCGGGGTTAGAGACCCAGTACTTC.

This clone appeared a few times. The V call is TRBV21-1, the J call TRBJ2-7; no DNA check was done on the table's D call, TRBD1. TRBV21-1 is marked as a pseudogene. This CDR3 region has 18 residues. Here the CDR3 DNA reads TGTGCCAGCAGCAAAAGCCTACGGAATGTACAGGGGTGGTGCGAGCAGTACGTC. It codes for CASSKSLRNVQGWCEQYV.

The V call is TRBV5-1, the J call TRBJ2-2; 9 nucleotides align to TRBD2. Germline CDR1 and CDR2: SGHRS and YFSETQ. V lost 4 bases, J lost 5 bases, and 12 bases stayed unmatched. The CDR3 length is 17 residues. CDR3 coding DNA: TGCGCCAGCAGCCCAGGGACTAGCAATCTCCTGACCGGGGAGCTGTTTTTT. It codes for CASSPGTSNLLTGELFF.

The chain couples TRBV24-1 to TRBJ1-5; D unclear. V gave up 4 bases and J gave up 9 bases, with 21 bases separating them. The CDR3 sequence is 16 residues long. Germline values: CDR1 KGHDR, CDR2 SFDVKD. For the CDR3, the DNA is TGTGCCACCAGTGACCCTAAGAGCGGGCCGCAGGCGCCCCAGCATTTT. Amino acid sequence: CATSDPKSGPQAPQHF.

This clone was detected many times. The rearrangement joins TRBV12-3 or TRBV12-4 to TRBJ1-1; the D gene is possibly TRBD1 (6 bases). This CDR3 has 12 residues. Deletions cut 1 base from V and 6 bases from J, with 6 bases between. CDR3 nucleotide sequence: TGTGCCAGCAGTTTAGGACAGGCTGAAGCTTTCTTT. It is translated as CASSLGQAEAFF.

V and J are TRBV7-2 and TRBJ1-4, with D possibly TRBD1 on 5 matching bases. Trimming cost V 1 base and J 0 bases, with 6 bases left between them. The CDR3 is made up of 15 amino acids. In germline, CDR1 is SGHTA, CDR2 FQGNSA. The chain's CDR3 is CASSLVGPTNEKLFF. The CDR3 DNA is TGTGCCAGCAGCTTAGTGGGGCCAACTAATGAAAAACTGTTTTTT.

This clone was recorded only once. This sequence joins TRBV6-5 and TRBJ1-5, with 10 positions matching TRBD1. Trimming removed 7 bases from V and 3 bases from J; junction bases left unmatched: 6. Germline values: CDR1 MNHEY, CDR2 SVGAGI. CDR3 length: 15 residues. The CDR3 nucleotides are TGTGCCAGCATCGAGGGACAGGGGCCCAATCAGCCCCAGCATTTT. Translation: CASIEGQGPNQPQHF.

The rearrangement uses TRBV6-5 and TRBJ1-2; D not certain. Germline lookup yields CDR1 MNHEY and CDR2 SVGAGI. Trimming took off 4 bases at V and 8 bases at J, with 14 bases between the two ends. CDR3 size: 13 residues. The chain's CDR3 is CASSFDGIGGYTF. The DNA of the CDR3 is TGTGCCAGCAGTTTTGACGGCATCGGGGGCTACACCTTC.

The gene calls are TRBV19 and TRBJ1-1, with 9 bases matching TRBD1. The CDR3 sequence is 14 residues long. Germline V gene data show CDR1 as LNHDA and CDR2 as SQIVND (reference sequence). The V and J ends lost 7 bases and 2 bases, in that order; junction bases with no gene match: 5. CDR3 DNA sequence: TGTGCCAGTACCGAACAGGGGGCAAACACTGAAGCTTTCTTT. It translates to CASTEQGANTEAFF.

The V call is TRBV3-1 (or the pseudogene TRBV3-2), the J call TRBJ2-7; 9 bases map to TRBD1. CDR3 length equals 15 residues. Germline CDR1 reads LGHDT; CDR2 reads YNNKEL (reference sequence). Trimming removed 4 bases from V and 6 bases from J; junction bases left unmatched: 10. The CDR3 DNA follows: TGTGCCAGCAGCCTTCCCGCCGGGACAGGGATCGAGCAGTACTTC. Its protein product is CASSLPAGTGIEQYF.

V gene TRBV7-9 combines with J gene TRBJ1-4; D uncertain. Trimming pared 5 bases from V and 3 bases from J, leaving 10 bases between. The CDR3 sequence is 14 residues long. Germline loops: CDR1 SEHNR, CDR2 FQNEAQ (reference sequence). CDR3 sequence (DNA): TGTGCCAGCAGCCAAGGAGGGTCTAATGAAAAACTGTTTTTT. This translates into CASSQGGSNEKLFF.

CDR3 nucleotides: TGTGCCAGCAGCCAGGGACTAGGGGAGACCCAGTACTTC. The encoded protein is CASSQGLGETQYF. The J gene is TRBJ2-5, the V gene TRBV5-4, with 8 bases matching TRBD2. The CDR3 is made up of 13 amino acids. The V and J ends lost 4 bases and 5 bases, in that order; junction bases with no gene match: 4. The germline gives CDR1 SGHNT, CDR2 YYREEE (reference sequence).

This sequence joins TRBV5-1 and TRBJ2-1; perhaps TRBD1 as D (6 bases). CDR1 SGHRS and CDR2 YFSETQ come from the germline V gene. This CDR3 is built from 16 residues. V was shortened by 4 bases and J by 4 bases, with 18 bases between the two germline ends. The DNA of the CDR3 is TGCGCCAGCAGCAACGACAGGTCCGAGCTATACAATGAGCAGTTCTTC. Translating it yields CASSNDRSELYNEQFF.

The chain has TRBV7-2 and TRBJ1-5, with 7 positions matching TRBD1. CDR3 length: 16 residues. After removal of 4 bases from V and 4 bases from J, the junction contained 10 bases not matched to a gene. The germline gives CDR1 SGHTA, CDR2 FQGNSA. CDR3 protein: CASSYGPSQGNQPQHF. Written as DNA, the CDR3 is TGTGCCAGCAGCTACGGCCCCTCACAGGGGAATCAGCCCCAGCATTTT.

In DNA, the CDR3 is TGTGCCAGCATTTTGACTAGCGGTAGCTCCTACGAGCAGTACTTC. Translating it yields CASILTSGSSYEQYF. This chain uses TRBV21-1 with TRBJ2-7; the D call of TRBD2 is as the table states it, not checked on the DNA. TRBV21-1 is marked as a pseudogene. The CDR3 contains 15 residues.

A remark on this clone: Other DNA sequences in the sample encode the same CDR3. The chain employs TRBV6-5 and TRBJ1-2; D may be TRBD1 (6 bases). The CDR3 consists of 11 residues. Germline V gene lookup returns CDR1 MNHEY and CDR2 SVGAGI. V dropped 5 bases and J dropped 5 bases, with 6 bases sitting between them. The CDR3 loop is CASSRGYGYTF. Here the CDR3 DNA reads TGTGCCAGCAGTAGGGGGTATGGCTACACCTTC.

The CDR3 here is CASRPQDYKETQYF. The CDR3 coding sequence is TGTGCCAGCAGACCACAGGACTATAAAGAGACCCAGTACTTC. V is TRBV5-4 and J is TRBJ2-5; a weak D match, TRBD2 (6 bases). Germline CDR1 reads SGHNT; CDR2 reads YYREEE (reference sequence). Trimming cost V 5 bases and J 3 bases, with 14 bases left between them. CDR3 length: 14 residues.

V usage is TRBV28 and J usage is TRBJ1-1; perhaps TRBD1 as D (6 bases). V was cut by 6 bases and J by 0 bases, with 11 bases left in between. The CDR3 contains 14 residues. Germline assignment: CDR1 MDHEN and CDR2 SYDVKM. CDR3 bases: TGTGCCAGCAGACGACAGGTATTGAACACTGAAGCTTTCTTT. This sequence encodes CASRRQVLNTEAFF.

This clone was counted a few times. The chain carries TRBV28 and TRBJ2-1, with 10 bases lining up with TRBD2. J lost 7 bases, V lost 5 bases, and 26 bases had no gene match. Germline V CDR1 and CDR2: MDHEN, SYDVKM. This CDR3 is 21 amino acids long. This CDR3 is CASSPLTQFDPSGGVKNEQFF. The DNA of the CDR3 is TGTGCCAGCAGTCCGTTAACCCAATTCGACCCAAGCGGGGGGGTAAAGAATGAGCAGTTCTTC.

This clone was recorded a few times. The chain combines TRBV5-1 with TRBJ1-6; the D is unclear. Germline loops: CDR1 SGHRS, CDR2 YFSETQ. The ends were cut back, 0 bases at V and 3 bases at J, with 4 bases in the middle. The CDR3 contains 14 residues. The CDR3 DNA sequence: TGCGCCAGCAGCTTGGCACTCTATAATTCACCCCTCCACTTT. Translation gives CASSLALYNSPLHF.

The gene calls are TRBV10-3 and TRBJ1-6; a weak D match, TRBD1 (6 bases). This CDR3 region has 15 residues. The V and J ends lost 8 bases and 1 base respectively, with 12 bases between them. CDR1 ENHRY and CDR2 SYGVKD come from the germline V gene. The CDR3 sequence: CAIGTGSSYNSPLHF. CDR3 nucleotide sequence: TGTGCCATCGGAACAGGGTCGTCCTATAATTCACCCCTCCACTTT.

The count of this clone is one. The CDR3 reads CASSTRDRVGDGQYF. CDR3 sequence (DNA): TGTGCCAGTAGTACCCGGGACAGGGTCGGGGACGGGCAGTACTTC. V gene TRBV19 combines with J gene TRBJ2-7; the match to TRBD1 covers 9 bases. The V gene's germline CDR1 is LNHDA and CDR2 SQIVND (reference sequence). V shed 4 bases, J shed 9 bases, and the junction held 13 bases outside the gene matches. The CDR3 runs 15 residues.